This T cell receptor beta chain was sequenced in a study of cytomegalovirus exposure and HLA in healthy donors. For this clone: Antigen: not known.

Points from the study as a whole: Being productive about 90% or about 30% of the time was typical of most TCR beta V segments in an earlier analysis.

PCR amplification relied on 60 Vbeta primers (plus 13 Jbeta primers). Assay used: immunoSEQ multiplex PCR; TCRdb lists only in-frame clones, some missing. This sample has roughly 110,000 clones, with roughly 70% found just once. Sequencing was done on a sample of PBMCs. This TCR came from a man under 40 in good health and CMV-seropositive.

The CDR3 DNA follows: TGTGCCAGCTCACCAGGAGTTGGTGAGCAGTTCTTC. This translates into CASSPGVGEQFF. The rearrangement joins TRBV18 to TRBJ2-1, with no clear D. This CDR3 has 12 residues. From germline, CDR1 is KGHSH and CDR2 LQKENI. The V end lost 2 bases, the J end lost 9 bases, and 8 bases lay between the germline ends.